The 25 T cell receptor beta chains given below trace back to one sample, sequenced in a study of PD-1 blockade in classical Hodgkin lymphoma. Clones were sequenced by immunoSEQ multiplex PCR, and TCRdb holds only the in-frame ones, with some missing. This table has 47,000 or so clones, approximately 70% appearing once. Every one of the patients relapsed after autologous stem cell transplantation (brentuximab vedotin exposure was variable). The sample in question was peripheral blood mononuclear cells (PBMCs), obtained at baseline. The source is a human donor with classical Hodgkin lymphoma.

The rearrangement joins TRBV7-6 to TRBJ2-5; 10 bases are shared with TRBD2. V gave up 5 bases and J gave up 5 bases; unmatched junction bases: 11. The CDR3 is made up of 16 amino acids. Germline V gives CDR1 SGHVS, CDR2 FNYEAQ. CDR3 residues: CASSRRQREGRETQYF. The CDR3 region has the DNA TGTGCCAGCAGCCGGCGGCAGCGGGAGGGCCGGGAGACCCAGTACTTC.

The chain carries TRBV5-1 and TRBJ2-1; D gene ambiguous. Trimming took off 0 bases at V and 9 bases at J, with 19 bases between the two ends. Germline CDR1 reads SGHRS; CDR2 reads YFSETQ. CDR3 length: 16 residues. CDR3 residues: CASSLDRVTLRSEQFF. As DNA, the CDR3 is TGCGCCAGCAGCTTGGATAGGGTTACCCTACGGAGTGAGCAGTTCTTC.

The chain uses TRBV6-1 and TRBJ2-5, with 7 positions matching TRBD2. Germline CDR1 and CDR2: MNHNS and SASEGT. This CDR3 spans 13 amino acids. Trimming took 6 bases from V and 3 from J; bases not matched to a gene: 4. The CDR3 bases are TGTGCCAGCAGAAGGGGACTAAAAGAGACCCAGTACTTC. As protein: CASRRGLKETQYF.

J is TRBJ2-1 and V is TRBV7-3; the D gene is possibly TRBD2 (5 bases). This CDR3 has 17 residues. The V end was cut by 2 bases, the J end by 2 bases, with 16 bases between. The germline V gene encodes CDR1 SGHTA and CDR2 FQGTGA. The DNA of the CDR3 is TGTGCCAGCAGCTTATTGTCGGGAATCGGTACCTACAATGAGCAGTTCTTC. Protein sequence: CASSLLSGIGTYNEQFF.

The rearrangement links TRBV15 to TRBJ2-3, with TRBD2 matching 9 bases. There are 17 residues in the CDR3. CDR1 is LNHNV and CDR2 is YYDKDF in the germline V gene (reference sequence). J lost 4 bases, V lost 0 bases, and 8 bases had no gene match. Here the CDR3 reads CATSRDLAGGPSDTQYF. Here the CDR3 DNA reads TGTGCCACCAGCAGAGATCTCGCGGGAGGGCCTTCAGATACGCAGTATTTT.

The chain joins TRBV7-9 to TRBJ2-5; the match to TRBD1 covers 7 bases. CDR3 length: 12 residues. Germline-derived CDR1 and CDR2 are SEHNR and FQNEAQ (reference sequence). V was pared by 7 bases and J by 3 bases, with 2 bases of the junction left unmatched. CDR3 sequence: CASNRGEETQYF. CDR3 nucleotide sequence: TGTGCCAGCAACAGGGGAGAAGAGACCCAGTACTTC.

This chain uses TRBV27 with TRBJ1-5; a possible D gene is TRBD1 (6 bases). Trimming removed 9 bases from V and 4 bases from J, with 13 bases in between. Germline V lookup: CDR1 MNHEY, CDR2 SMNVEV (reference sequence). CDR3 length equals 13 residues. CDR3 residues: CASLTGGNQPQHF. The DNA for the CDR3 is TGTGCCAGTTTGACAGGAGGTAATCAGCCCCAGCATTTT.

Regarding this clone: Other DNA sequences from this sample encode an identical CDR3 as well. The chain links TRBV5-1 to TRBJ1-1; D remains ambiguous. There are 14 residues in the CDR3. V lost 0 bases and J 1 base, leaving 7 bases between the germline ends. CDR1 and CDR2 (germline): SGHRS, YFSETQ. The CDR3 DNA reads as TGCGCCAGCAGCTTGGCCGCGGCGAACACTGAAGCTTTCTTT. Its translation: CASSLAAANTEAFF.

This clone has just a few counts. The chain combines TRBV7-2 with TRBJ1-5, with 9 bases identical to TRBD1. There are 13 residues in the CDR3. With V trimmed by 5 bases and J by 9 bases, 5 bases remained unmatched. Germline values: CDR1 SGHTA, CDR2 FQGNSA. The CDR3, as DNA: TGTGCCAGCAGCCCCGGGACAGGGAGGCCCCAGCATTTT. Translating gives CASSPGTGRPQHF.

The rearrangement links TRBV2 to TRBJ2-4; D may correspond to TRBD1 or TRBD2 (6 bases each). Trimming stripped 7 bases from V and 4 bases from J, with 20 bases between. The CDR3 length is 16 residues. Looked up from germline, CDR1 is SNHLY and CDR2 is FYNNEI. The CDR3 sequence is CASKPPGGGRKNIQYF. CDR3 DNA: TGTGCCAGCAAACCCCCCGGAGGGGGGCGAAAAAACATTCAGTACTTC.

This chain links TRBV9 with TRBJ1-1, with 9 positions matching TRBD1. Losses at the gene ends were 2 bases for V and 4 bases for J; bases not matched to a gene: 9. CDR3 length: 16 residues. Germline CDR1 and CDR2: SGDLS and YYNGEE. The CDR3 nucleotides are TGTGCCAGCAGCGTTGGGACAGGGAACTTCGGCACTGAAGCTTTCTTT. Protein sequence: CASSVGTGNFGTEAFF.

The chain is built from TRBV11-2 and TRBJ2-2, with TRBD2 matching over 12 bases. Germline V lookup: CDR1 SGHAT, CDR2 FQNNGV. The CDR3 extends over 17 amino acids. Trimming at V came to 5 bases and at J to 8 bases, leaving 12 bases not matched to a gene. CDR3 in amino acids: CASSLPGLAGITGELFF. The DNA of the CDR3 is TGTGCCAGCAGCCTCCCCGGACTAGCGGGGATTACAGGGGAGCTGTTTTTT.

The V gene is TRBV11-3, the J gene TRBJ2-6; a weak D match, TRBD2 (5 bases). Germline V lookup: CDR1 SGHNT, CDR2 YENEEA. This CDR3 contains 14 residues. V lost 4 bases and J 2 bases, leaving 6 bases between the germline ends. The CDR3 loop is CASSSGAGANVLTF. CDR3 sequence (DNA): TGTGCCAGCAGCTCCGGGGCTGGGGCCAACGTCCTGACTTTC.

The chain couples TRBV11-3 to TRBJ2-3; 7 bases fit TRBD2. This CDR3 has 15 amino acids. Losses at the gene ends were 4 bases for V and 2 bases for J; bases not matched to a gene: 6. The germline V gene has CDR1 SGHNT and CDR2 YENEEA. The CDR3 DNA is TGTGCCAGCAGCTCAGGGCGGGAGTTCACAGATACGCAGTATTTT. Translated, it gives CASSSGREFTDTQYF.

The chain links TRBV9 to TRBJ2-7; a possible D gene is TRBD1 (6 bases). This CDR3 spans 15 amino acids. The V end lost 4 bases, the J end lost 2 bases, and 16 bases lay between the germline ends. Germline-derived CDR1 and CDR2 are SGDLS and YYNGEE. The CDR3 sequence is CASSTGGGNAYEQYF. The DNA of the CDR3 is TGTGCCAGCAGCACCGGTGGGGGCAATGCCTACGAGCAGTACTTC.

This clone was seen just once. DNA of the CDR3: TGTGCCAGCAGTTTAGGTTCTGCGGGAACCGGGGAGCTGTTTTTT. As protein: CASSLGSAGTGELFF. This chain connects TRBV28 to TRBJ2-2; a possible D gene is TRBD2 (6 bases). The CDR3 has 15 amino acids. Trimming shortened V by 2 bases and J by 5 bases, and 12 bases separated the two germline ends. CDR1 is MDHEN, CDR2 SYDVKM, per germline.

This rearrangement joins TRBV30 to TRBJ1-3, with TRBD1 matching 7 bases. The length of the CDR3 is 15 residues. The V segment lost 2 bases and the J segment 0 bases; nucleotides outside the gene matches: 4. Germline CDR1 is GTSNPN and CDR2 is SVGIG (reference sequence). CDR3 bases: TGTGCCTGGAGTCGTGACAGGGCCTCTGGAAACACCATATATTTT. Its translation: CAWSRDRASGNTIYF.

The CDR3 sequence: CASSIGTGTEKPREAFF. In DNA, the CDR3 is TGTGCCAGTAGTATAGGAACCGGGACAGAGAAACCCCGTGAGGCTTTCTTT. The genes are TRBV19 and TRBJ1-1; the match to TRBD1 covers 7 bases. With 1 base clipped from V and 11 bases from J, the junction kept 19 bases outside the gene matches. The CDR3 has 17 amino acids. Germline V lookup: CDR1 LNHDA, CDR2 SQIVND (reference sequence).

The DNA of the CDR3 is TGCGCCAGCAGCTTGGAGTCCCGGGAAAGTGATACGCAGTATTTT. Translating it yields CASSLESRESDTQYF. The chain recombines TRBV5-1 with TRBJ2-3; D might be TRBD2 (5 bases). Between the trimmed V and J ends, which lost 0 bases and 6 bases, there was a span of 14 bases. In germline, CDR1 is SGHRS, CDR2 YFSETQ. CDR3 length equals 15 residues.

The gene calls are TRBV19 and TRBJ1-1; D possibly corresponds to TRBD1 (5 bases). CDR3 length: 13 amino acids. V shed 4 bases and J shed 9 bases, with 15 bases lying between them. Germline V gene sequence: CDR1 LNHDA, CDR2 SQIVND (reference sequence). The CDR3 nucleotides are TGTGCCAGTAGTAGGGGACGGCAGTATAAAGCTTTCTTT. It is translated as CASSRGRQYKAFF.

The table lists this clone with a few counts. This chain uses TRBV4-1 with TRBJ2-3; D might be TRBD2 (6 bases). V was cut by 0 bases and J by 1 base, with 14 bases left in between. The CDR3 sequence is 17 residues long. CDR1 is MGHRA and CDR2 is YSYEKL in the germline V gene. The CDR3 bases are TGCGCCAGCAGCCAAGACCGGTTGGGCGGGGGCACAGATACGCAGTATTTT. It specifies CASSQDRLGGGTDTQYF.

The DNA of the CDR3 is TGTGCCAGCAGTTCGGGGGCGGCGAACACCGGGGAGCTGTTTTTT. Translation gives CASSSGAANTGELFF. The gene calls are TRBV6-5 and TRBJ2-2; D possibly matches TRBD1 or TRBD2 (6 bases each). Per the germline V gene, CDR1 is MNHEY and CDR2 is SVGAGI. This CDR3 has 15 amino acids. The ends were cut back, 4 bases at V and 0 bases at J, with 9 bases in the middle.

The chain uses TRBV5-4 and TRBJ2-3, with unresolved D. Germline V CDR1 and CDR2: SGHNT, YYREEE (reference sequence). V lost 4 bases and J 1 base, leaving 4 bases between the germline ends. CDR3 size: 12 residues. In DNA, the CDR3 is TGTGCCAGCAGCATAGGCACAGATACGCAGTATTTT. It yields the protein CASSIGTDTQYF. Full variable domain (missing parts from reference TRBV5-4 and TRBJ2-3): ETGVTQSPTHLIKTRGQQVTLRCSSQSGHNTVSWYQQALGQGPQFIFQYYREEENGRGNFPPRFSGLQFPNYSSELNVNALELDDSALYLCASSIGTDTQYFGPGTRLTVL.

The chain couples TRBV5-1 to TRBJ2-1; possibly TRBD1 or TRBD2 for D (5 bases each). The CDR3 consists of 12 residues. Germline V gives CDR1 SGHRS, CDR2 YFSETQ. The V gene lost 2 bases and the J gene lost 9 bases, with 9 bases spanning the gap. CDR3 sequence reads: CASSFGGFEQFF. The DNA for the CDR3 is TGCGCCAGCAGCTTTGGGGGTTTTGAGCAGTTCTTC.

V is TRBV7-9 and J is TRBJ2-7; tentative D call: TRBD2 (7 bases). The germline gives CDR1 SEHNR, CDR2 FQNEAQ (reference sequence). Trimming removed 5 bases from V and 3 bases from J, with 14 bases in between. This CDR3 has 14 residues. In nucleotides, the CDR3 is TGTGCCAGCAGCCCCTGGGGGGGCTTCTACGAGCAGTACTTC. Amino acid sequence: CASSPWGGFYEQYF.